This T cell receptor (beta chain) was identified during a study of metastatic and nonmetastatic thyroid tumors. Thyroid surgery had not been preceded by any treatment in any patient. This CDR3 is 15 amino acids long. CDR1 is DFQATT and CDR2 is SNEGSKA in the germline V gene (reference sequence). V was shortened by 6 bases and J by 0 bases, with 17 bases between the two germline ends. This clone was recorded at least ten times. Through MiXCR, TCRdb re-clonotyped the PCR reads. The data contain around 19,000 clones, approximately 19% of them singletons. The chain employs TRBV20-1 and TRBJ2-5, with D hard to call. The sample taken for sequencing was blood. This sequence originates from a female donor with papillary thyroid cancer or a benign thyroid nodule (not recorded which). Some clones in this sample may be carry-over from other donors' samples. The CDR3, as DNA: TGCAGTGCCCACCGTTCTGCGGAGTACCAAGAGACCCAGTACTTC. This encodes CSAHRSAEYQETQYF.